Listed here are 6 T cell receptor beta chains from one sample, sequenced in a study of blood T cell repertoires in COVID-19. The assay was immunoSEQ multiplex PCR, and TCRdb's table has in-frame clones only and misses some. The sample yields some 30,000 clones, around 90% seen once. The sequenced sample was peripheral blood. These receptors were collected from a human donor with active COVID-19. The donor label of this sample is uncertain.

V and J are TRBV6-2 or TRBV6-3 and TRBJ2-1, with D tentatively TRBD2 (6 bases). From germline, CDR1 is MNHEY and CDR2 SVGEGT. This CDR3 comprises 16 residues. V dropped 6 bases and J dropped 1 base, with 16 bases sitting between them. CDR3 protein: CASSFGPGLSYNEQFF. Written as DNA, the CDR3 is TGTGCCAGCAGCTTCGGCCCGGGACTTTCCTACAATGAGCAGTTCTTC.

The genes are TRBV28 and TRBJ2-7, with D perhaps matching TRBD2 (6 bases). Germline values: CDR1 MDHEN, CDR2 SYDVKM. Trimming took off 3 bases at V and 2 bases at J, with 11 bases between the two ends. The CDR3 has 14 amino acids. The CDR3 region has the DNA TGTGCCAGCAGTTTGGCGGGAAGGGCCTACGAGCAGTACTTC. Translated, it gives CASSLAGRAYEQYF.

This chain connects TRBV7-9 to TRBJ1-1; 10 bases are shared with TRBD1. J gave up 2 bases and V 5 bases, and 8 bases lay outside the gene matches. This CDR3 is built from 16 residues. Per germline, CDR1 SEHNR and CDR2 FQNEAQ (reference sequence). CDR3 amino acids: CASSPLSTGGNTEAFF. CDR3 nucleotide sequence: TGTGCCAGCAGCCCCCTTTCGACAGGGGGCAACACTGAAGCTTTCTTT.

This sequence joins TRBV2 and TRBJ1-3; no clear D gene. Germline V gene sequence: CDR1 SNHLY, CDR2 FYNNEI. CDR3 size: 14 residues. The V end was cut by 2 bases, the J end by 0 bases, with 5 bases between. The DNA for the CDR3 is TGTGCCAGCAGTGAAAACAGCTCTGGAAACACCATATATTTT. It codes for CASSENSSGNTIYF.

This sequence joins TRBV6-5 and TRBJ1-1, with 9 positions matching TRBD1. The CDR3 sequence is 12 residues long. Trimming removed 6 bases from V and 4 bases from J; junction bases left unmatched: 0. CDR1 and CDR2 from the germline V gene are MNHEY and SVGAGI. The CDR3 spells CASRTGGTEAFF. The CDR3 region has the DNA TGTGCCAGCAGGACAGGGGGCACTGAAGCTTTCTTT.

V and J are TRBV7-8 and TRBJ2-5, with D perhaps matching TRBD1 (5 bases). Germline V gene data show CDR1 as SGHVS and CDR2 as FQNEAQ. The CDR3 is 16 residues long. V was pared by 5 bases and J by 0 bases, with 16 bases between. CDR3 sequence reads: CASSPTLTVYQETQYF. The CDR3 region has the DNA TGTGCCAGCAGCCCAACTCTGACAGTGTACCAAGAGACCCAGTACTTC. The whole variable domain, remainder taken from reference TRBV7-8 and TRBJ2-5, is GAGVSQSPRYKVAKRGQDVALRCDPISGHVSLFWYQQALGQGPEFLTYFQNEAQLDKSGLPSDRFFAERPEGSVSTLKIQRTQQEDSAVYLCASSPTLTVYQETQYFGPGTRLLVL.